This entry lists 28 T cell receptor beta chains sequenced from one sample in a study of blood T cells in healthy people across ages (dated by TCRdb to the mid-2010s). The library was prepared using 5' RACE. The instrument was an Illumina HiSeq 2500. A second PCR of 7 to 11 cycles was run with a J-beta primer mix and a sample-barcoded 5' primer. TCRdb cleaned the public reads at Q25 with fastp, built clones with MiXCR and kept in-frame beta chains. Rows merge per CDR3 protein into single entries with the most common DNA and genes. Here the sample has 600,000 to 850,000 distinct CDR3 sequences; 35% to 45% occur a single time. The ten largest clones represent approximately 22% of the sample. Sequencing was performed on blood. The receptors come from a woman aged 55-70 years in good health.

CDR3 sequence (DNA): TGTGCCAGTTGGGACCTGGACTACGAGCAGTACTTC. It is translated as CASWDLDYEQYF. The V call is TRBV6-5, the J call TRBJ2-5; D tentatively reads TRBD1 or TRBD2 (5 bases each). The better agreement between TRBJ2-7 and the DNA end casts doubt on the J call. Per the germline V gene, CDR1 is MNHEY and CDR2 is SVGAGI. The CDR3 has 12 amino acids.

This clonotype was recorded only once. The V and J genes are TRBV6-5 and TRBJ2-7; TRBD2 matches 7 bases. CDR3 length equals 14 residues. Germline V gives CDR1 MNHEY, CDR2 SVGAGI. V lost 2 bases to trimming and J lost 7 bases; unmatched junction nucleotides: 8. The CDR3 DNA reads TGTGCCAGCAGTTACCGGGGGGAGTACAATGAGCAGTACTTC. It translates to CASSYRGEYNEQYF.

This sequence joins TRBV7-2 and TRBJ1-5, with 7 bases matching TRBD1. Trimming took 3 bases from V and 7 from J; bases not matched to a gene: 3. Germline V gives CDR1 SGHTA, CDR2 FQGNSA. The length of the CDR3 is 13 residues. The CDR3, as DNA: TGTGCCAGCAGCTTTGACAGGGTCCAGCCCCAGCATTTT. Translating gives CASSFDRVQPQHF. The entire variable domain, with the rest obtained from reference TRBV7-2 and TRBJ1-5, is as follows: GAGVSQSPSNKVTEKGKDVELRCDPISGHTALYWYRQSLGQGLEFLIYFQGNSAPDKSGLPSDRFSAERTGGSVSTLTIQRTQQEDSAVYLCASSFDRVQPQHFGDGTRLSIL.

Of note for this clonotype: This may stem from a read error, because a much larger clone lies one nucleotide away. The V gene is TRBV12-3 or TRBV12-4, the J gene TRBJ2-1; the D is unclear. The J call could be wrong; TRBJ2-7 is a better fit for the DNA end. This CDR3 spans 15 amino acids. DNA of the CDR3: TGTGCCAGCAGTTTCCCCTGGAGCTCCTACAATGAGCAGTACTTC. It specifies CASSFPWSSYNEQYF.

The chain has TRBV5-6 and TRBJ1-2; TRBD1 is a possible D gene (5 bases). CDR3 length: 17 amino acids. The V end lost 1 base, the J end lost 4 bases, and 20 bases lay between the germline ends. Germline CDR1 is SGHDT and CDR2 is YYEEEE. The CDR3 DNA is TGTGCCAGCAGCTTGAGAGTAATTGGAGACAGCACCTATGGCTACACCTTC. Amino acids: CASSLRVIGDSTYGYTF.

On this clonotype: With a much larger clone just one base away, this may be a read error. The chain uses TRBV4-2 and TRBJ2-7, with 7 bases matching TRBD2. CDR1 and CDR2 from the germline V gene are LGHNA and YNFKEQ. This CDR3 contains 15 residues. The trim removed 1 base at V and 0 bases at J, leaving 3 bases unmatched. The CDR3 region has the DNA TGTGCCAGCAGCCAAGCCGGGGGGTGCTCCTACGAGCAGTACTTC. Translating it yields CASSQAGGCSYEQYF.

Concerning this clonotype: A much larger clone is a single base away; this may be a read error. This chain joins TRBV7-3 and TRBJ2-1; the D gene could be TRBD1 or TRBD2 (5 bases each). The V gene's germline CDR1 is SGHTA and CDR2 FQGTGA. This CDR3 has 13 residues. The DNA of the CDR3 is TGTGCCAGCGGCTTAACGTGGGGGAATGAGCAGTTCTTC. Protein sequence: CASGLTWGNEQFF.

This chain joins TRBV11-2 and TRBJ2-1, with D maybe TRBD2 (6 bases). The V end lost 0 bases, the J end lost 4 bases, and 10 bases lay between the germline ends. CDR3 length equals 15 residues. Germline CDR1 and CDR2: SGHAT and FQNNGV. The CDR3 DNA sequence: TGTGCCAGCAGCTTAGATCTAGCGAGATACAATGAGCAGTTCTTC. Its protein is CASSLDLARYNEQFF.

This chain links TRBV20-1 with TRBJ2-7, with 7 bases fitting TRBD1. From germline, CDR1 is DFQATT and CDR2 SNEGSKA (reference sequence). This CDR3 spans 12 amino acids. J gave up 3 bases and V 6 bases, and 5 bases lay outside the gene matches. The CDR3 nucleotides are TGCAGTGCCCACACAGGGGACTACGAGCAGTACTTC. It translates to CSAHTGDYEQYF.

The chain is built from TRBV12-3 or TRBV12-4 and TRBJ2-2; the D gene could be TRBD1 or TRBD2 (5 bases each). The CDR3 consists of 15 residues. V lost 1 base, J lost 3 bases, and 9 bases lay in between. Here the CDR3 DNA reads TGTGCCAGCAGTTTAGGGCAGGGACACACCGGGGAGCTGTTTTTT. It codes for CASSLGQGHTGELFF.

In this sample, this clonotype turned up many times. The chain couples TRBV6-5 to TRBJ2-7; D is uncertain. CDR1 is MNHEY and CDR2 is SVGAGI in the germline V gene. The germline V and J ends were trimmed by 2 bases and 7 bases, with 15 bases remaining between them. CDR3 size: 14 residues. CDR3 in amino acids: CASSYTRPLNEQYF. The CDR3 DNA follows: TGTGCCAGCAGTTACACCCGCCCCTTGAATGAGCAGTACTTC.

This clonotype was counted a few times. This chain links TRBV7-9 with TRBJ1-2; 7 positions agree with TRBD1. In germline, CDR1 is SEHNR, CDR2 FQNEAQ (reference sequence). V shed 5 bases and J 4 bases; nucleotides not matched to a gene: 7. The CDR3 consists of 14 residues. This CDR3 is CASSKPGQLYGYTF. DNA for the CDR3: TGTGCCAGCAGCAAGCCGGGACAGCTCTATGGCTACACCTTC. Based on the CDR3 plus reference TRBV7-9 and TRBJ1-2, the full variable domain is DTGVSQNPRHKITKRGQNVTFRCDPISEHNRLYWYRQTLGQGPEFLTYFQNEAQLEKSRLLSDRFSAERPKGSFSTLEIQRTEQGDSAMYLCASSKPGQLYGYTFGSGTRLTVV.

The chain recombines TRBV10-3 with TRBJ1-5; possibly TRBD1 for D (6 bases). V lost 7 bases, J lost 4 bases, and 20 bases lay in between. CDR1 ENHRY and CDR2 SYGVKD come from the germline V gene. The CDR3 has 16 residues. CDR3 coding DNA: TGTGCCATCATTTTAGCTAAGACAGGCGTTAATCAGCCCCAGCATTTT. It codes for CAIILAKTGVNQPQHF.

This clonotype showed up just a few times. The chain carries TRBV3-1 and TRBJ2-7, with 8 bases matching TRBD2. Germline CDR1 is LGHDT and CDR2 is YNNKEL (reference sequence). V was pared by 4 bases and J by 2 bases, with 7 bases of the junction left unmatched. The CDR3 loop spans 15 amino acids. The CDR3 spells CASSPGTSRTYEQYF. The CDR3 region has the DNA TGTGCCAGCAGCCCCGGGACTAGTCGAACCTACGAGCAGTACTTC.

The chain links TRBV6-6 to TRBJ1-4; D might be TRBD1 (6 bases). From germline, CDR1 is MNHNY and CDR2 SVGAGI (reference sequence). Trimming pared 10 bases from V and 4 bases from J, leaving 16 bases between. The CDR3 has 14 residues. CDR3 residues: CATRGGLVNEKLFF. In DNA form, the CDR3 reads TGTGCCACAAGGGGGGGGTTGGTTAATGAAAAACTGTTTTTT.

This clonotype was counted a few times. The chain combines TRBV12-3 or TRBV12-4 with TRBJ2-1; tentative D call: TRBD1 (5 bases). The CDR3 runs to 13 residues. V dropped 5 bases and J dropped 8 bases, with 13 bases sitting between them. The CDR3 sequence is CASSAPDKDEQFF. In DNA, the CDR3 is TGTGCCAGCAGTGCCCCGGACAAGGATGAGCAGTTCTTC.

The chain's CDR3 is CATSRETDTQYF. The DNA for the CDR3 is TGTGCCACCAGCAGAGAGACAGATACGCAGTATTTT. The chain carries TRBV15 and TRBJ2-3; the D is unclear. Between the trimmed V and J ends, which lost 0 bases and 3 bases, there was a span of 1 base. This CDR3 has 12 amino acids. Looked up from germline, CDR1 is LNHNV and CDR2 is YYDKDF (reference sequence).

V gene TRBV10-3 combines with J gene TRBJ1-5; D possibly corresponds to TRBD1 (5 bases). The V end was cut by 3 bases, the J end by 6 bases, with 15 bases between. The germline CDR1 and CDR2 sequences are ENHRY and SYGVKD. This CDR3 is 15 amino acids long. CDR3 coding DNA: TGTGCCATCAGTGAATCGGACACCTCGAGTCAGCCCCAGCATTTT. It encodes CAISESDTSSQPQHF.

The sample holds many counts of this clonotype. V is TRBV7-2 and J is TRBJ2-5; 12 positions match TRBD2. The CDR3 is 16 residues long. In germline, CDR1 is SGHTA, CDR2 FQGNSA. With 5 bases clipped from V and 0 bases from J, the junction kept 4 bases outside the gene matches. CDR3 coding DNA: TGTGCCAGCAGCACTGGGACTAGCGGGTACCAAGAGACCCAGTACTTC. This codes for CASSTGTSGYQETQYF.

This clonotype was detected a few times. One base away lies a much larger clone, so this may be a sequencing read error. The chain carries TRBV7-2 and TRBJ1-5; D is unclear. This CDR3 has 16 residues. CDR1 SGHTA and CDR2 FQGNSA come from the germline V gene. As DNA, the CDR3 is TGTGCCAGCAGCTTAGCAGGGCCTGATAGCAATCAGCCCCGGCATTTT. Translating it yields CASSLAGPDSNQPRHF.

This clonotype was detected a few times. This sequence joins TRBV20-1 and TRBJ1-2; no clear D gene. This CDR3 is built from 16 residues. Germline V gene lookup returns CDR1 DFQATT and CDR2 SNEGSKA (reference sequence). Trimming took 4 bases from V and 0 from J, leaving 18 bases between them. The CDR3 DNA reads as TGCAGTGCTAACGCTCCCCGCGGCCTCACTAACTATGGCTACACCTTC. This codes for CSANAPRGLTNYGYTF.

This rearrangement joins TRBV27 to TRBJ1-2, with a possible D match to TRBD1 (5 bases). The CDR3 length is 13 residues. Between the trimmed V and J ends, which lost 5 bases and 4 bases, there was a span of 11 bases. Germline V gene lookup returns CDR1 MNHEY and CDR2 SMNVEV (reference sequence). The CDR3 DNA sequence: TGTGCCAGCAGTCCCGTCGACAGCTATGGCTACACCTTC. Protein sequence: CASSPVDSYGYTF.

The chain joins TRBV5-1 to TRBJ2-3, with D possibly matching TRBD1 (6 bases). Germline assignment: CDR1 SGHRS and CDR2 YFSETQ. With 8 bases removed from V and 0 bases from J, the gap between germline ends came to 10 bases. The CDR3 contains 13 residues. CDR3 DNA sequence: TGCGCCAGTGGAGGACAGAGCACAGATACGCAGTATTTT. It encodes CASGGQSTDTQYF.

This clonotype came up a few times. The chain uses TRBV18 and TRBJ1-4; D possibly corresponds to TRBD1 (5 bases). Trimming took off 3 bases at V and 14 bases at J, with 19 bases between the two ends. Germline V gene sequence: CDR1 KGHSH, CDR2 LQKENI. The CDR3 has 14 amino acids. The CDR3 protein is CASSPFGSQEGLFF. The CDR3 bases are TGTGCCAGCTCACCGTTTGGCAGCCAAGAGGGGCTGTTTTTT.

Only one count was recorded for this clonotype. The rearrangement uses TRBV7-9 and TRBJ1-5; TRBD1 is a possible D gene (6 bases). Trimming removed 11 bases at V and 7 bases at J, with 21 bases between. CDR1 and CDR2 (germline): SEHNR, FQNEAQ (reference sequence). The CDR3 spans 14 residues. The CDR3 protein is CASGAGPLGQPQHF. CDR3 in DNA: TGTGCCTCAGGGGCCGGTCCCTTAGGACAGCCCCAGCATTTT.

The chain carries TRBV3-1 and TRBJ2-1; D gene unclear. V was clipped by 4 bases and J by 5 bases, with 12 bases between them. The CDR3 is 14 residues long. CDR1 is LGHDT, CDR2 YNNKEL, per germline (reference sequence). The chain's CDR3 is CASSPFDGHNEQFF. The CDR3 region has the DNA TGTGCCAGCAGCCCCTTTGACGGACACAATGAGCAGTTCTTC.

This clonotype appeared once. A much larger clone lies a single base off, so this may be a read error. J is TRBJ2-5 and V is TRBV3-1; 9 bases are a match to TRBD2. The CDR3 contains 16 residues. Germline loops: CDR1 LGHDT, CDR2 YNNKEL (reference sequence). CDR3 DNA sequence: TGTGCCAGCAGCCAAGCCAGTTCTAGCGGGGAAGAGATCCAGTACTTC. It translates to CASSQASSSGEEIQYF.

This clonotype occurred a few times. The chain carries TRBV28 and TRBJ2-3; the D is unclear. The CDR3 runs to 11 residues. Deletions cut 7 bases from V and 5 bases from J, with 7 bases between. Germline assignment: CDR1 MDHEN and CDR2 SYDVKM. Here the CDR3 reads CASNKGDTQYF. The DNA of the CDR3 is TGTGCCAGCAACAAGGGAGATACGCAGTATTTT. The full variable domain, with the rest looked up from reference TRBV28 and TRBJ2-3, is DVKVTQSSRYLVKRTGEKVFLECVQDMDHENMFWYRQDPGLGLRLIYFSYDVKMKEKGDIPEGYSVSREKKERFSLILESASTNQTSMYLCASNKGDTQYFGPGTRLTVL.